What follows is one TCR beta chain and its context. Other nucleotide sequences from this sample produce the same CDR3. V was pared by 2 bases and J by 3 bases, with 1 base of the junction left unmatched. This CDR3 is built from 13 residues. CDR1 and CDR2 (germline): SGHNT, YYREEE (reference sequence). This sample was taken from a study of chemoradiotherapy in HPV16-positive cancers. Here immunoSEQ multiplex PCR was the method, and the copy in TCRdb shows in-frame clones only, minus some. The data hold 9,500 to 15,000 clones, with 88% observed a single time. Sequenced material: blood, taken from a patient who underwent chemoradiotherapy. This rearrangement joins TRBV5-4 to TRBJ1-2, with 7 positions matching TRBD1. The receptor comes from a human donor with HPV-associated anogenital cancer. In DNA form, the CDR3 reads TGTGCCAGCAGCTTCGGACAGGACTATGGCTACACCTTC. This gives the protein CASSFGQDYGYTF.